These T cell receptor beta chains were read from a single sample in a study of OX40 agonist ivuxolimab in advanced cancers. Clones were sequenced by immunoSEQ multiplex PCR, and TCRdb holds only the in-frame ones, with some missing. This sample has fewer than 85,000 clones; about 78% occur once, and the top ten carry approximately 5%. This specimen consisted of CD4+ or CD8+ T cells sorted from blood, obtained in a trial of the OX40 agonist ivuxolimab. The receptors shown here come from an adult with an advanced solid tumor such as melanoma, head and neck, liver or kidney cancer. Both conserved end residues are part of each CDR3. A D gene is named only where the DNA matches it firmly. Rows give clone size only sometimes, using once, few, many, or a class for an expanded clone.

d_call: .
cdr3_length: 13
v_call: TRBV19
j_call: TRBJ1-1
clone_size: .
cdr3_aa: CASSIKRNTEAFF
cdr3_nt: TGTGCCAGTAGTATAAAGAGGAACACTGAAGCTTTCTTT

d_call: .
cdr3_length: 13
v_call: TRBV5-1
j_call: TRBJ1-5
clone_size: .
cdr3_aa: CASSRYSNQPQHF
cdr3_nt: TGCGCCAGTTCCAGGTATAGCAATCAGCCCCAGCATTTT

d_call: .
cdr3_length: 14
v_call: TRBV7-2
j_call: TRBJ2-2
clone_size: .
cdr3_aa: CASSLGLFTGELFF
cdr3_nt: TGTGCCAGCAGCTTAGGACTATTCACCGGGGAGCTGTTTTTT

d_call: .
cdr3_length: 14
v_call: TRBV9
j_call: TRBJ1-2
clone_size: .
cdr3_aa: CASSVPGGSYGYTF
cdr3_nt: TGTGCCAGCAGCGTACCGGGGGGCAGCTATGGCTACACCTTC

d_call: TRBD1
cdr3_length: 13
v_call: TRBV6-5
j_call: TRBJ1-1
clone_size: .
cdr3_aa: CATRSRGRTEAFF
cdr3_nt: TGTGCCACCAGATCCAGGGGGCGCACTGAAGCTTTCTTT

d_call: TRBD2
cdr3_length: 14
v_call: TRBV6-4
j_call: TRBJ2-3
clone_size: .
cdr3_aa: CASSEGTNTDTQYF
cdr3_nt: TGTGCCAGCAGTGAAGGGACTAACACAGATACGCAGTATTTT

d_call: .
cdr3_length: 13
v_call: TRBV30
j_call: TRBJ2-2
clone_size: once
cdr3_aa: CAWGWGNTGELFF
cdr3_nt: TGTGCCTGGGGATGGGGCAATACCGGGGAGCTGTTTTTT

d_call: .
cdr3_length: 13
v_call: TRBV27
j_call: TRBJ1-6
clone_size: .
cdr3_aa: CASSLGPNSPLHF
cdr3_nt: TGTGCCAGCAGTTTAGGCCCCAATTCACCCCTCCACTTT

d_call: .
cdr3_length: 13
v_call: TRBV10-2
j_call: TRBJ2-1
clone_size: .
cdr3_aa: CASSFGLGNEQFF
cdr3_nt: TGCGCCAGCAGCTTCGGACTTGGTAATGAGCAGTTCTTC

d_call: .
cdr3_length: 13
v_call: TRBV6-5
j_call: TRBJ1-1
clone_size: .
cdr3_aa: CASRYLGGTEAFF
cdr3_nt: TGTGCCAGCAGGTATTTGGGCGGCACCGAAGCTTTCTTT

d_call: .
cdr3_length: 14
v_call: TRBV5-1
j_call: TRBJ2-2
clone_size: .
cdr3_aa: CASSPGTGGGELFF
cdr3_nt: TGCGCCAGCAGTCCCGGGACTGGGGGCGGGGAGCTGTTTTTT

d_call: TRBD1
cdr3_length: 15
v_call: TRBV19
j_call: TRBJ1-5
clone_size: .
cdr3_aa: CASSIGRGSNQPQHF
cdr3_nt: TGTGCCAGTAGTATAGGCAGGGGGTCCAATCAGCCCCAGCATTTT

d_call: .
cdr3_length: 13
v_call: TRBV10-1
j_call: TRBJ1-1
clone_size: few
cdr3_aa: CASRRQSNTEAFF
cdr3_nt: TGCGCCAGCAGGAGACAGTCGAACACTGAAGCTTTCTTT

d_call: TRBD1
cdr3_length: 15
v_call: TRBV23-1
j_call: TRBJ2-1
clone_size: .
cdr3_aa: CASSLGQKYRAEQFF
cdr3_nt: TGCGCCAGCAGCCTGGGACAGAAGTACCGGGCTGAGCAGTTCTTC

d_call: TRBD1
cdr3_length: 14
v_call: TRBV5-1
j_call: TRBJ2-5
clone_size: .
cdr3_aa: CASVGQGLQETQYF
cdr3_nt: TGCGCCAGCGTCGGACAGGGTCTCCAAGAGACCCAGTACTTC

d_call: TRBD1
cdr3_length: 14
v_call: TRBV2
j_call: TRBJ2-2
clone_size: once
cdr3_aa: CAGGQGPNTGELFF
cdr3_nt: TGTGCCGGGGGACAGGGCCCGAACACCGGGGAGCTGTTTTTT

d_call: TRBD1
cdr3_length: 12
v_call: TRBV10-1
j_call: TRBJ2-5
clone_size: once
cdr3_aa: CASSRQGKTQYF
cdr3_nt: TGCGCCAGCAGCCGACAGGGGAAGACCCAGTACTTC

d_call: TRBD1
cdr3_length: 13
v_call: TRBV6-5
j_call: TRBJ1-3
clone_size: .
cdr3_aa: CASRTGVGNTIYF
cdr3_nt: TGTGCCAGCAGGACAGGGGTTGGAAACACCATATATTTT

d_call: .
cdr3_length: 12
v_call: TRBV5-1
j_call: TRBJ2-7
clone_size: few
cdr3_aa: CASSSLRGREYF
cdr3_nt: TGCGCCAGCAGCTCCCTTCGTGGACGGGAGTACTTC

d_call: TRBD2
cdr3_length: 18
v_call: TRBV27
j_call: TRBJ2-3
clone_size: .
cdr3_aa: CASSSPGLAGGPTDTQYF
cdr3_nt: TGTGCCAGCAGTTCCCCCGGACTAGCGGGAGGGCCTACAGATACGCAGTATTTT

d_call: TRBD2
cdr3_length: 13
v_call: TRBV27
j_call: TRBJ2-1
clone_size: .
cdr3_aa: CASRAGALNEQFF
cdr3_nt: TGTGCCAGTAGAGCGGGAGCGCTCAATGAGCAGTTCTTC

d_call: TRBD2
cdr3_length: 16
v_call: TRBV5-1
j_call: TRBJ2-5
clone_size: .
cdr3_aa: CASSTLTSGGQETQYF
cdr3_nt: TGCGCCAGCAGCACCCTGACTAGCGGGGGGCAAGAGACCCAGTACTTC

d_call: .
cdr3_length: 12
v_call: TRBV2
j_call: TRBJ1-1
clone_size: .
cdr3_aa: CATGTGYTEAFF
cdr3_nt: TGTGCCACTGGGACGGGTTACACTGAAGCTTTCTTT

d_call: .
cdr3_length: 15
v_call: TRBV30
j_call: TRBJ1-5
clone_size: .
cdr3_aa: CALKRPGPGGEPQHF
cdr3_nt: TGTGCCCTAAAAAGGCCGGGGCCGGGGGGGGAGCCCCAGCATTTT

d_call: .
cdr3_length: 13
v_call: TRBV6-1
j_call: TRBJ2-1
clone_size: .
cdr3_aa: CASSDLRGSEQFF
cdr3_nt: TGTGCCAGCAGTGACCTGAGGGGTAGTGAGCAGTTCTTC

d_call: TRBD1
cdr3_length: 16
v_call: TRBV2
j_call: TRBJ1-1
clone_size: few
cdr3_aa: CASSEAFKGAETEAFF
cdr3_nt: TGTGCCAGCAGTGAAGCGTTCAAGGGGGCGGAAACTGAAGCTTTCTTT

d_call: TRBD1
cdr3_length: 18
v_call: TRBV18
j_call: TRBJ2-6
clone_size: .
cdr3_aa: CASSPPKQGAAGANVLTF
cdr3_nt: TGTGCCAGCTCACCACCCAAACAGGGGGCTGCTGGGGCCAACGTCCTGACTTTC

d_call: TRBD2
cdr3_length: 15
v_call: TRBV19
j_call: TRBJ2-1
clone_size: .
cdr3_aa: CASSIWTSGVNEQFF
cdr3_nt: TGTGCCAGTAGTATATGGACTAGCGGGGTCAATGAGCAGTTCTTC

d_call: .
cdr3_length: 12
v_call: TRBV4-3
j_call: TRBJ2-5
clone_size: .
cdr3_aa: CASSHGAGTQYF
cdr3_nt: TGCGCCAGCAGCCACGGGGCAGGGACCCAGTACTTC

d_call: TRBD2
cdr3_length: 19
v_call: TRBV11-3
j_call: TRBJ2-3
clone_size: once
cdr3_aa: CASSLTTSGGADQSDTQYF
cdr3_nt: TGTGCCAGCAGCTTAACGACTAGCGGGGGGGCAGATCAATCAGATACGCAGTATTTT

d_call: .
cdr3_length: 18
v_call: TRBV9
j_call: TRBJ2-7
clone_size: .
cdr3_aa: CASSVGLITGYPAYEQYF
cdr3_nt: TGTGCCAGCAGCGTAGGATTAATAACAGGGTACCCTGCCTACGAGCAGTACTTC

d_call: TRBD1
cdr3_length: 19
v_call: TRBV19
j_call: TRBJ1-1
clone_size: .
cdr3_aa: CASSTPGTGVRLPNTEAFF
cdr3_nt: TGTGCCAGTAGTACCCCCGGGACAGGGGTAAGACTCCCAAACACTGAAGCTTTCTTT

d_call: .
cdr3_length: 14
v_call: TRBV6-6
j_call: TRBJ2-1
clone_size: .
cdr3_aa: CASSLYREPVEQFF
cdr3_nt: TGTGCCAGCAGTCTATATCGGGAGCCCGTTGAGCAGTTCTTC

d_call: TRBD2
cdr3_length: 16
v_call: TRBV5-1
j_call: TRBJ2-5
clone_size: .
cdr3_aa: CASSSNIAGASGTQYF
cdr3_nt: TGCGCCAGCAGCTCGAACATAGCGGGGGCCTCGGGGACCCAGTACTTC

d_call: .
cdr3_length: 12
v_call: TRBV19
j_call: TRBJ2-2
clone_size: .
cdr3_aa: CASKALAGELFF
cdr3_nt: TGTGCCAGTAAGGCCCTTGCCGGGGAGCTGTTTTTT

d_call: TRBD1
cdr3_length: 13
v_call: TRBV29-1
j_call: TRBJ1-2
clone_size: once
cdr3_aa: CSVADRGGYGYTF
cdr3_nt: TGCAGCGTTGCCGACAGGGGGGGGTATGGCTACACCTTC

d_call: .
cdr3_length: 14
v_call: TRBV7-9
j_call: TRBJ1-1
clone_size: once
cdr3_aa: CASSATPGWDEAFF
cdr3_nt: TGTGCCAGCAGCGCCACCCCAGGGTGGGATGAAGCTTTCTTT

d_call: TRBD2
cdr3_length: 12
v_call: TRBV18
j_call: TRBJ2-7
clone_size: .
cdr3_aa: CASSPRGEEQYF
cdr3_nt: TGTGCCAGCTCCCCCCGGGGGGAAGAGCAGTACTTC

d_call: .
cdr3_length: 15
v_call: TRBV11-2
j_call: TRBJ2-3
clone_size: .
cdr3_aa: CASSLRLGGSDTQYF
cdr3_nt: TGTGCCAGCAGCTTAAGACTAGGGGGATCAGATACGCAGTATTTT

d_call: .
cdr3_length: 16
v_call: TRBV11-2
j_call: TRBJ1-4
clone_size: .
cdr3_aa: CASSLVSGANGEKLFF
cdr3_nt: TGTGCCAGCAGCTTAGTATCAGGGGCGAATGGAGAAAAACTGTTTTTT

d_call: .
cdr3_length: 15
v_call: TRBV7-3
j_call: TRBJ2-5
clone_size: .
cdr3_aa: CASSLTTGTRETQYF
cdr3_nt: TGTGCCAGCAGCTTGACCACAGGGACCCGGGAGACCCAGTACTTC

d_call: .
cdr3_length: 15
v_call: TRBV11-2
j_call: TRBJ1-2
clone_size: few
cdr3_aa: CASSERGAGDYGYTF
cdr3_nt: TGTGCCAGCAGCGAAAGAGGGGCAGGGGACTATGGCTACACCTTC

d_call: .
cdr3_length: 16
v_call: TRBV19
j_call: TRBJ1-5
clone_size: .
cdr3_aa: CASSRSNGGRDQPQHF
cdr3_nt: TGTGCCAGTAGTCGGAGCAACGGGGGCCGGGATCAGCCCCAGCATTTT